This TCR beta chain was sequenced in a study of cytomegalovirus exposure and HLA in healthy donors. PCR amplification relied on 60 Vbeta primers (plus 13 Jbeta primers). The data were produced by immunoSEQ multiplex PCR, yet TCRdb's version contains in-frame clones alone and is incomplete. Of under 130,000 clones detected, approximately 84% appear once; the ten largest clones hold 5.6%. This CDR3 is 16 amino acids long. Trimming took off 4 bases at V and 3 bases at J, with 18 bases between the two ends. The germline V gene has CDR1 SGDLS and CDR2 YYNGEE. The sequenced sample consisted of PBMCs. The receptor's source is a male donor in good health and CMV-seronegative. The chain carries TRBV9 and TRBJ2-3; maybe TRBD2 (5 bases). The CDR3, as DNA: TGTGCCAGCAGCCTCGGCGGGCGGCTAAGGACAGATACGCAGTATTTT. Translation: CASSLGGRLRTDTQYF. The complete variable domain, with remaining parts taken from reference TRBV9 and TRBJ2-3, reads DSGVTQTPKHLITATGQRVTLRCSPRSGDLSVYWYQQSLDQGLQFLIQYYNGEERAKGNILERFSAQQFPDLHSELNLSSLELGDSALYFCASSLGGRLRTDTQYFGPGTRLTVL.